Shown below are 18 T cell receptor beta chains from a single sample sequenced in a study of shared clonotypes between healthy human individuals. Clones were sequenced by immunoSEQ multiplex PCR, and TCRdb holds only the in-frame ones, with some missing. The sample consists of millions of clones, roughly 94% of them appearing once. Source material: naive CD4+ T cells sorted from blood. The sample's subset: CD45RA+ positively selected. The receptors shown here come from a man aged 18 to 30 in good health.

The chain has TRBV2 and TRBJ1-3; no firm D call. The germline V gene has CDR1 SNHLY and CDR2 FYNNEI. The CDR3 runs 21 residues. Trimming removed 2 bases at V and 4 bases at J, with 30 bases between. DNA of the CDR3: TGTGCCAGCAGTGAATCCAAACTTGTTGGTTTGGGATATAGATCGGGAAACACCATATATTTT. This translates into CASSESKLVGLGYRSGNTIYF.

V is TRBV5-6 and J is TRBJ2-5, with 14 bases matching TRBD2. This CDR3 spans 16 amino acids. V was pared by 4 bases and J by 5 bases, with 7 bases of the junction left unmatched. Germline values: CDR1 SGHDT, CDR2 YYEEEE. The CDR3 region is CASSPRLAGGLETQYF. The CDR3, as DNA: TGTGCCAGCAGCCCCCGACTAGCGGGGGGGCTGGAGACCCAGTACTTC.

V and J are TRBV6-1 and TRBJ1-3; D gene unclear. The CDR3 loop spans 15 amino acids. V was clipped by 2 bases and J by 2 bases, with 10 bases between them. Germline CDR1 reads MNHNS; CDR2 reads SASEGT. The CDR3 spells CASSELVNPGNTIYF. Here the CDR3 DNA reads TGTGCCAGCAGTGAATTGGTAAACCCTGGAAACACCATATATTTT.

The chain has TRBV11-2 and TRBJ1-1, with no clear D. V was shortened by 5 bases and J by 4 bases, with 17 bases between the two germline ends. Looked up from germline, CDR1 is SGHAT and CDR2 is FQNNGV. The CDR3 length is 15 residues. The CDR3 DNA follows: TGTGCCAGCAGCACGCATCCGCAGAGGCTCACTGAAGCTTTCTTT. Translation: CASSTHPQRLTEAFF.

Comments on this clone: This specimen includes other DNA sequences encoding the same CDR3. The chain is built from TRBV6-5 and TRBJ2-5, with D hard to call. Per the germline V gene, CDR1 is MNHEY and CDR2 is SVGAGI. V lost 5 bases and J lost 2, with 6 bases in between. The CDR3 totals 12 residues. The CDR3 nucleotides are TGTGCCAGCAGTAGGGCTCAAGAGACCCAGTACTTC. Residues: CASSRAQETQYF.

The genes are TRBV5-1 and TRBJ2-5, with 7 bases fitting TRBD1. V lost 4 bases, J lost 4 bases, and 4 bases stayed unmatched. This CDR3 region has 13 residues. Germline V gene lookup returns CDR1 SGHRS and CDR2 YFSETQ. Here the CDR3 reads CASSPPGGETQYF. CDR3 nucleotides: TGCGCCAGCAGCCCCCCAGGGGGAGAGACCCAGTACTTC.

This rearrangement joins TRBV4-1 to TRBJ1-2, with D unresolved. The CDR3 is made up of 15 amino acids. The germline CDR1 and CDR2 sequences are MGHRA and YSYEKL. V lost 0 bases and J 12 bases, leaving 20 bases between the germline ends. Written as DNA, the CDR3 is TGCGCCAGCAGCCAAGATCTCGCGGAACGTTTGCGCCACACCTTC. It encodes CASSQDLAERLRHTF.

The CDR3, as DNA: TGTGCCAGCATAGAAGGGCAAAATCAGCCCCAGCATTTT. This translates into CASIEGQNQPQHF. The rearrangement uses TRBV6-1 and TRBJ1-5; no clear D. CDR1 is MNHNS, CDR2 SASEGT, per germline. The CDR3 is 13 amino acids. V lost 7 bases and J 4 bases, leaving 11 bases between the germline ends.

Remarks on this clone: The same CDR3 arises from other DNA sequences in this sample as well. The chain joins TRBV30 to TRBJ1-5, with a possible D match to TRBD1 (5 bases). Germline lookup yields CDR1 GTSNPN and CDR2 SVGIG (reference sequence). V lost 5 bases and J 0 bases, leaving 8 bases between the germline ends. CDR3 size: 13 residues. CDR3 sequence reads: CAWGRDSNQPQHF. The CDR3 DNA follows: TGTGCCTGGGGCAGGGATAGCAATCAGCCCCAGCATTTT.

The rearrangement joins TRBV13 to TRBJ1-3; D might be TRBD1 (6 bases). V lost 8 bases, J lost 3 bases, and 14 bases lay in between. CDR1 is PRHDT, CDR2 FYEKMQ, per germline (reference sequence). The CDR3 has 14 residues. The CDR3 bases are TGTGCCAGCGCTAGAGGGGGTAATGGAAACACCATATATTTT. Translation: CASARGGNGNTIYF.

The chain combines TRBV6-5 with TRBJ2-3; TRBD2 might be the D (5 bases). Germline lookup yields CDR1 MNHEY and CDR2 SVGAGI. This CDR3 region has 15 residues. V was trimmed by 2 bases and J by 4 bases, leaving 13 bases between them. The CDR3 loop is CASSYTGLGADTQYF. CDR3 sequence (DNA): TGTGCCAGCAGTTACACCGGACTGGGTGCAGATACGCAGTATTTT.

The V call is TRBV27, the J call TRBJ1-6, with TRBD1 identical over 8 bases. V shed 2 bases and J 7 bases; nucleotides not matched to a gene: 4. Per the germline V gene, CDR1 is MNHEY and CDR2 is SMNVEV (reference sequence). The CDR3 totals 15 residues. CDR3 sequence reads: CASSLGTGSNSPLHF. The CDR3 region has the DNA TGTGCCAGCAGTTTAGGGACAGGATCAAATTCACCCCTCCACTTT.

This chain connects TRBV6-6 to TRBJ2-2; D perhaps matches TRBD2 (6 bases). Trimming removed 6 bases at V and 5 bases at J, with 10 bases between. The CDR3 is made up of 13 amino acids. Germline V gene lookup returns CDR1 MNHNY and CDR2 SVGAGI (reference sequence). The CDR3 sequence: CASRRDGTGELFF. The CDR3 DNA reads as TGTGCCAGCAGGCGGGACGGGACCGGGGAGCTGTTTTTT.

The rearrangement joins TRBV29-1 to TRBJ2-7; tentative D call: TRBD1 (6 bases). The CDR3 extends over 11 amino acids. Trimming left V 4 bases short and J 6 bases short, with 10 bases between. Germline assignment: CDR1 SQVTM and CDR2 ANQGSEA. CDR3 in amino acids: CSVAGEPEQYF. CDR3 bases: TGCAGCGTTGCAGGGGAGCCCGAGCAGTACTTC.

The rearrangement joins TRBV10-3 to TRBJ1-3; no firm D call. The V end lost 3 bases, the J end lost 0 bases, and 9 bases lay between the germline ends. This CDR3 is 15 amino acids long. Germline V gene sequence: CDR1 ENHRY, CDR2 SYGVKD. The CDR3 protein is CAISEEIYSGNTIYF. As DNA, the CDR3 is TGTGCCATCAGTGAAGAGATCTACTCTGGAAACACCATATATTTT.

This chain connects TRBV19 to TRBJ1-3; no clear D. V was trimmed by 7 bases and J by 0 bases, leaving 22 bases between them. Germline CDR1 reads LNHDA; CDR2 reads SQIVND (reference sequence). The CDR3 totals 18 residues. CDR3 coding DNA: TGTGCCAGTACCACAGTGAGAGCCGCAAAAATCTCTGGAAACACCATATATTTT. It specifies CASTTVRAAKISGNTIYF.

The V call is TRBV20-1, the J call TRBJ2-1; no reliable D call. The germline gives CDR1 DFQATT, CDR2 SNEGSKA (reference sequence). Trimming pared 5 bases from V and 7 bases from J, leaving 6 bases between. This CDR3 is built from 10 residues. This chain's CDR3 is CSAAANEQFF. CDR3 in DNA: TGCAGTGCTGCGGCGAATGAGCAGTTCTTC.

V usage is TRBV11-3 and J usage is TRBJ2-1; perhaps TRBD2 as D (5 bases). This CDR3 has 11 residues. Deletions cut 5 bases from V and 10 bases from J, with 9 bases between. Germline V gene data show CDR1 as SGHNT and CDR2 as YENEEA. For the CDR3, the DNA is TGTGCCAGCAGCCGGGGTGGCGAGCAGTTCTTC. This encodes CASSRGGEQFF.